Listed here are 18 T cell receptor beta chains from one sample, sequenced in a study of blood T cells in healthy people across ages. Next came a second PCR, run for about 7 to 12 cycles, which used a sample-barcoded 5' primer along with a J-beta primer mix. Each CDR3 protein is one row after TCRdb ran MiXCR on the 5' RACE reads. Seen here are 910,000 or so distinct CDR3 sequences, 51% observed once, and the top ten hold 20% to 25%. The material sequenced was blood. The receptors were sampled from a woman aged 60-75 years in good health.

The chain couples TRBV5-1 to TRBJ2-7; D is unresolved. With 3 bases removed from V and 0 bases from J, the gap between germline ends came to 13 bases. Looked up from germline, CDR1 is SGHRS and CDR2 is YFSETQ. The CDR3 totals 15 residues. The CDR3 nucleotides are TGCGCCAGCAGCTCCTGGCGTCAAGGCTCCTACGAGCAGTACTTC. Translated, it gives CASSSWRQGSYEQYF. The entire variable domain, with the rest obtained from reference TRBV5-1 and TRBJ2-7, is as follows: KAGVTQTPRYLIKTRGQQVTLSCSPISGHRSVSWYQQTPGQGLQFLFEYFSETQRNKGNFPGRFSGRQFSNSRSEMNVSTLELGDSALYLCASSSWRQGSYEQYFGPGTRLTVT.

The V gene is TRBV4-1, the J gene TRBJ1-2, with D possibly TRBD1 on 5 matching bases. The CDR3 length is 15 residues. Trimming removed 0 bases from V and 7 bases from J, with 15 bases in between. CDR1 and CDR2 (germline): MGHRA, YSYEKL. This CDR3 reads CASSQDEGLSSGYTF. The CDR3 nucleotides are TGCGCCAGCAGCCAAGATGAGGGGCTCTCCTCTGGCTACACCTTC.

This chain links TRBV3-1 with TRBJ1-2; D possibly corresponds to TRBD1 (5 bases). Trimming removed 1 base from V and 7 bases from J, with 13 bases in between. Germline V gene lookup returns CDR1 LGHDT and CDR2 YNNKEL (reference sequence). This CDR3 spans 14 amino acids. The CDR3 DNA reads as TGTGCCAGCAGCCAAGGTGAAACCCAGGGTGGCTACACCTTC. Translation gives CASSQGETQGGYTF.

This clonotype was seen only a few times. This chain connects TRBV11-2 to TRBJ2-6, with D uncertain. The length of the CDR3 is 18 residues. Trimming shortened V by 5 bases and J by 0 bases, and 17 bases separated the two germline ends. CDR1 SGHAT and CDR2 FQNNGV come from the germline V gene. The chain's CDR3 is CASSTVKQIDSGANVLTF. The CDR3 DNA reads TGTGCCAGCAGCACAGTCAAGCAGATAGACTCTGGGGCCAACGTCCTGACTTTC.

This clonotype showed up just a few times. V usage is TRBV5-1 and J usage is TRBJ2-7; 7 bases agree with TRBD1. J was trimmed by 0 bases and V by 3 bases; bases with no gene match: 6. Germline V lookup: CDR1 SGHRS, CDR2 YFSETQ. CDR3 length: 15 amino acids. The CDR3 DNA follows: TGCGCCAGCAGCTATGGACAGGACACCTCCTACGAGCAGTACTTC. As protein: CASSYGQDTSYEQYF.

The gene calls are TRBV7-2 and TRBJ2-7, with TRBD2 matching over 9 bases. The CDR3 runs to 16 residues. Germline V gene data show CDR1 as SGHTA and CDR2 as FQGNSA. V gave up 5 bases and J gave up 0 bases; unmatched junction bases: 8. The CDR3 sequence: CASSPSGAPVSYEQYF. The CDR3 DNA sequence: TGTGCCAGCAGCCCTAGCGGGGCTCCAGTCTCCTACGAGCAGTACTTC.

This chain links TRBV12-3 or TRBV12-4 with TRBJ2-5; TRBD2 agrees at 8 bases. The junction had 9 bases not matched to a gene; V was cut back by 5 bases and J by 4 bases. The CDR3 is 15 residues long. The CDR3 here is CASSESAGAVETQYF. CDR3 DNA: TGTGCCAGCAGTGAATCAGCGGGAGCGGTAGAGACCCAGTACTTC.

This clonotype was seen a few times. The CDR3 loop is CSARDSGDSYEQYF. DNA for the CDR3: TGCAGTGCTAGAGATTCAGGGGACAGCTACGAGCAGTACTTC. V and J are TRBV20-1 and TRBJ2-7; 7 bases align to TRBD1. Trimming at V came to 0 bases and at J to 3 bases, leaving 5 bases not matched to a gene. The V gene's germline CDR1 is DFQATT and CDR2 SNEGSKA (reference sequence). CDR3 length: 14 amino acids.

This chain joins TRBV5-6 and TRBJ2-3; 7 nucleotides line up with TRBD1. This CDR3 contains 16 residues. Germline V gene lookup returns CDR1 SGHDT and CDR2 YYEEEE. Germline trimming cut 4 bases from V and 2 bases from J; bases unmatched to any gene: 10. For the CDR3, the DNA is TGTGCCAGCAGCCCTTCCGGGACAGCCCACACAGATACGCAGTATTTT. Protein: CASSPSGTAHTDTQYF.

J is TRBJ1-5 and V is TRBV28; TRBD1 agrees at 11 bases. The CDR3 covers 18 residues. Looked up from germline, CDR1 is MDHEN and CDR2 is SYDVKM. V was pared by 3 bases and J by 2 bases, with 9 bases of the junction left unmatched. Here the CDR3 reads CASSLRSPGQGGNQPQHF. CDR3 sequence (DNA): TGTGCCAGCAGTTTGAGGTCCCCGGGACAGGGGGGCAATCAGCCCCAGCATTTT.

The chain is built from TRBV4-3 and TRBJ2-7, with D perhaps being TRBD1 or TRBD2 (5 bases each). Germline V gene lookup returns CDR1 LGHNA and CDR2 YSLEER. V was cut by 2 bases and J by 4 bases, with 15 bases left in between. CDR3 length: 15 amino acids. In nucleotides, the CDR3 is TGCGCCAGCAGCCAAATGGGGCGTCCGGGATACGAGCAGTACTTC. Translation gives CASSQMGRPGYEQYF.

The genes are TRBV5-5 and TRBJ1-6; 12 nucleotides align to TRBD1. V shed 1 base, J shed 1 base, and the junction held 6 bases outside the gene matches. The CDR3 length is 19 residues. Germline V lookup: CDR1 SGHKS, CDR2 YYEKEE (reference sequence). The CDR3: CASSLFRDRGRSYNSPLHF. Here the CDR3 DNA reads TGTGCCAGCAGCTTGTTCCGGGACAGGGGGCGATCCTATAATTCACCCCTCCACTTT.

This clonotype has just a few counts. V is TRBV20-1 and J is TRBJ2-1; 11 bases are shared with TRBD2. After removal of 5 bases from V and 8 bases from J, the junction contained 8 bases not matched to a gene. CDR1 is DFQATT, CDR2 SNEGSKA, per germline (reference sequence). The CDR3 has 14 residues. The DNA for the CDR3 is TGCAGTGCTGGAACTAGCGGGAGTCTCTATGAGCAGTTCTTC. Its translation is CSAGTSGSLYEQFF.

The gene calls are TRBV20-1 and TRBJ2-1, with D perhaps matching TRBD2 (5 bases). The germline CDR1 and CDR2 sequences are DFQATT and SNEGSKA (reference sequence). The CDR3 has 15 residues. V dropped 3 bases and J dropped 4 bases, with 16 bases sitting between them. The CDR3 region has the DNA TGCAGTGCTAGCCGCGGACGAGCGGTTTACAATGAGCAGTTCTTC. It is translated as CSASRGRAVYNEQFF.

This clonotype was detected only a few times. The chain couples TRBV6-2 or TRBV6-3 to TRBJ1-2; TRBD1 agrees at 7 bases. After removal of 5 bases from V and 7 bases from J, the junction contained 7 bases not matched to a gene. The CDR3 totals 13 residues. Germline V lookup: CDR1 MNHEY, CDR2 SVGEGT. The CDR3 DNA sequence: TGTGCCAGCAGTAGAGACAGGGATGTTGGCTACACCTTC. This translates into CASSRDRDVGYTF.

The J gene is TRBJ2-1, the V gene TRBV7-2; no definite D call. Germline V gives CDR1 SGHTA, CDR2 FQGNSA. The CDR3 totals 12 residues. The ends were cut back, 4 bases at V and 6 bases at J, with 7 bases in the middle. The CDR3 region has the DNA TGTGCCAGCAGCTCCATATCCAATGAGCAGTTCTTC. Amino acids: CASSSISNEQFF.

V is TRBV28 and J is TRBJ2-5; D may be TRBD1 (6 bases). Per the germline V gene, CDR1 is MDHEN and CDR2 is SYDVKM. With 6 bases removed from V and 2 bases from J, the gap between germline ends came to 19 bases. This CDR3 contains 16 residues. CDR3 sequence reads: CASSWGPKRGQETQYF. The CDR3 DNA sequence: TGTGCCAGCAGCTGGGGACCGAAAAGGGGGCAAGAGACCCAGTACTTC.

V gene TRBV2 combines with J gene TRBJ1-1, with 7 bases that match TRBD1. The CDR3 is made up of 14 amino acids. Per the germline V gene, CDR1 is SNHLY and CDR2 is FYNNEI. V was clipped by 6 bases and J by 0 bases; unmatched bases: 4. Here the CDR3 DNA reads TGTGCCAGCAGCTCAGGACAGGTGAACACTGAAGCTTTCTTT. Translated, it gives CASSSGQVNTEAFF.